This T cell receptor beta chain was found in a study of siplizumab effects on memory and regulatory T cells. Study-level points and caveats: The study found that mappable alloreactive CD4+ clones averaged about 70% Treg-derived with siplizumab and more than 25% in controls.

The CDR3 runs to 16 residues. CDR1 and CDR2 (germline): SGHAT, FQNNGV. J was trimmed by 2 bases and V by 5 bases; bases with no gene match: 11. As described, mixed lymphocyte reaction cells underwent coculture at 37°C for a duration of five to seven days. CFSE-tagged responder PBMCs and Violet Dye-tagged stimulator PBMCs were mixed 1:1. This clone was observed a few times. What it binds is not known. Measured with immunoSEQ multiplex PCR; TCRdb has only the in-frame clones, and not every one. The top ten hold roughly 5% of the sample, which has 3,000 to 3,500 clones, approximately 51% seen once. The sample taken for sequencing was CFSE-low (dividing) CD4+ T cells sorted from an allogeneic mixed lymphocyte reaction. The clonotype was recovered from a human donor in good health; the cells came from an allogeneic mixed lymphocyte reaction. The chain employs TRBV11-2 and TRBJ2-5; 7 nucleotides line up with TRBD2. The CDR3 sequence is CASSIILAANQETQYF. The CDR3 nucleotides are TGTGCCAGCAGCATTATTCTAGCGGCAAATCAAGAGACCCAGTACTTC.